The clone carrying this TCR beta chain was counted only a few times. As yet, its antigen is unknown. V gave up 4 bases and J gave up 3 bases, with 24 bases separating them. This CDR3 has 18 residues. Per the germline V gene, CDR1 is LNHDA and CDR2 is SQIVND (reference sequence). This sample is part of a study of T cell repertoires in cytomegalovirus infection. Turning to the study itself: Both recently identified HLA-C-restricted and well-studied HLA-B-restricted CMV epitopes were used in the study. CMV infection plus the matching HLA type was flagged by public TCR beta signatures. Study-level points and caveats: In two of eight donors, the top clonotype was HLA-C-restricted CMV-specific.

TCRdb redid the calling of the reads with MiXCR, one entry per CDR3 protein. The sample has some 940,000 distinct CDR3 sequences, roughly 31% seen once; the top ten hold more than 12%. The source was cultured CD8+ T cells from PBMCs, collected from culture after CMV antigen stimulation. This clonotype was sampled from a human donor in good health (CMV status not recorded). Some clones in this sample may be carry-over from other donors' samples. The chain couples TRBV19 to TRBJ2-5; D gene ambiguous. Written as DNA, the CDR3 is TGTGCCAGTAGTAGAGTGGCAGTTACAGTGAGGATGGAAGAGACCCAGTACTTC. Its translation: CASSRVAVTVRMEETQYF. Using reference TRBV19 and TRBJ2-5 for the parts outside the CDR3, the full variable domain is DGGITQSPKYLFRKEGQNVTLSCEQNLNHDAMYWYRQDPGQGLRLIYYSQIVNDFQKGDIAEGYSVSREKKESFPLTVTSAQKNPTAFYLCASSRVAVTVRMEETQYFGPGTRLLVL.